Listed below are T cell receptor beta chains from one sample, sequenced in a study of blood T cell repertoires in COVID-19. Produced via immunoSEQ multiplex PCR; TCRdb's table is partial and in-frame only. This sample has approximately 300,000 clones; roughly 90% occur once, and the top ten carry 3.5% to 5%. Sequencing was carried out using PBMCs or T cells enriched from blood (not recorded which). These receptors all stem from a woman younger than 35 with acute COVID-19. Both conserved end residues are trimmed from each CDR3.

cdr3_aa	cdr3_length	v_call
ASSYFPGTGVEQY	13	TRBV6-5
ASSQDPTGAFSGNTIY	16	TRBV4-1
ASSLRPINRGLH	12	TRBV28
ATSAGLADEQY	11	TRBV24-1
ASSFGDRGNTIY	12	TRBV5-1
ASSQPSGSSYEQY	13	TRBV3-1/TRBV3-2
ASSLDDRSGDTQY	13	TRBV5-4
ASSLTGSGNQPQH	13	TRBV27
ASSLMGPNEQF	11	TRBV5-1
ASSPRAGQRETQY	13	TRBV18
ASSLLRDGEQF	11	TRBV7-9
ASSTQAGAEQPQH	13	TRBV19
ASSLEQGTGANVLT	14	TRBV5-6
ASSSSIRGTGELF	13	TRBV11-1
ASSLQQPISTDTQY	14	TRBV7-2
ASNLASGRIEQY	12	TRBV28
ASSFEALGESLH	12	TRBV28
ASSYPFPVRETQY	13	TRBV6-5
ASSTRDSYNEQF	12	TRBV14
ASGTGVVTDTQY	12	TRBV5-1
ASSLGLAGALSTETQY	16	TRBV7-3
ASSLGTRRYEQY	12	TRBV18
ASRRVTGQGGYGYT	14	TRBV11-2
ATSDPGHKLNTGELF	15	TRBV24-1
ASEIPKSVTEAF	12	TRBV5-5
ASSSAVWMNTEAF	13	TRBV27
ASGPPLPGQGAFGYT	15	TRBV12-5
AWTRQSFGTDTQY	13	TRBV30
ASSPTASGSYNEQF	14	TRBV3-1/TRBV3-2
ASSMFAGELF	10	TRBV27
ASSPGQSFTEAF	12	TRBV6-5
ASGLPMPSGGDYGYT	15	TRBV5-4
ATARSGRAPETQY	13	TRBV7-9
ASSLDARPGYGYT	13	TRBV11-2
ATSRDYGTGYNEQF	14	TRBV15
ASSQRQGAPYEQY	13	TRBV27
ASSPGQVSTNEKLF	14	TRBV28
ASSPPPPGNTEAF	13	TRBV28
ASSLSAGLATH	11	TRBV12-3/TRBV12-4
ASSPQSRNSYNEQF	14	TRBV11-3
ASSQRTSGSTIVAQY	15	TRBV18
ASSLGYGRGATPYEQY	16	TRBV7-9
ASRPYDRAVYGYT	13	TRBV28
ASSQQGYGYT	10	TRBV12-3/TRBV12-4
ASSAPDRGVGGYT	13	TRBV5-1
SASKYRMGSYMNTEAF	16	TRBV20-1
ASSPRPNRVNTEAF	14	TRBV5-8
ASSRTGADQPQH	12	TRBV18
ASSLAPGANVLT	12	TRBV5-1
ASSVGGGQETQY	12	TRBV2